This T cell receptor (beta chain) stems from a study of identical twins (dated by TCRdb to the mid-2010s). Some background on the complete study: To test whether fetal clonotypes persist, the study used deep sequencing on TCR alpha and beta repertoires from monozygotic twins, unrelated adults of various ages, and cord blood. Replicate twin experiments were performed at different times using different library preparation protocols to rule out contamination. What the study reported, not specific to this receptor: Because the same donors could not be followed over many years, the conclusions depended on cross-sectional statistical analysis. Compared with coincidental sharing between unrelated individuals, out-of-frame TCR alpha sequences shared between twins had an excess of sequences with low generation probability. The excess sharing between twins in beta out-of-frame sequences was weaker because fewer shared sequences reduced the signal-to-noise ratio. Recombination models systematically underestimated out-of-frame TCR alpha sharing in monozygotic twins but agreed with sharing between unrelated individuals. Invariant T cells such as MAIT and iNKT could partly confound zero-insertion analyses, although diverse VJ usage argued against such confounding for most clonotypes. Fewer insertions were carried by abundant cord blood beta clonotypes, a similar but weaker trend appeared in young adult naive repertoires, and no such trend appeared in memory repertoires.

Library prep was done by 5' RACE. Instrument on record: Illumina HiSeq 2000. Template switching introduced a universal primer binding site; the final cDNA contained a unique molecular identifier, enabling accurate counting of TCR cDNA molecules. Specific primers in the conserved constant-segment region were used to synthesize first-strand cDNA for TCR alpha and beta chains. To control for contamination, every cDNA library was double barcoded, receiving both a SMART-Mk sample barcode and Illumina barcodes. TruSeq adapter sequences, together with Illumina sample barcodes, were added in two successive PCR steps. The TCR alpha and beta cDNA libraries were sequenced on the Illumina HiSeq platform using custom primers. In the original analysis: Raw reads were processed with MiGEC to extract unique molecular identifiers, and MiXCR was used to determine CDR3 positions. Recombination models were inferred per individual with the repgenHMM and IGoR tools using an EM algorithm. The analysis of shared clonotypes was done with the tcR package in R, with sharing normalized by the product of cloneset sizes. To study raw recombination free of thymic and clonal selection effects, out-of-frame nonproductive sequences were analyzed. The public reads were reprocessed in TCRdb via fastp at Q25 and MiXCR, keeping in-frame beta chains. Entries are consolidated by CDR3 protein sequence, retaining the most common genes and DNA. In this record, the V and J calls reflect TCRdb's handling and not the investigators' own analysis. The sample table records about 530,000 distinct CDR3 sequences; around 20% of these occur just once. 0.45% to 0.5% of the sample belongs to the ten largest clones.

The V end loses 0 bases and the J end loses 5 bases, and a stretch of 11 bases separates them. Counted from cysteine to phenylalanine, this CDR3 has 14 amino acids. Just the 42-base CDR3 DNA is kept, in frame starting at base 1. From a lookup of the germline V gene, CDR1 and CDR2 are SGHRS and YFSETQ. All donors were healthy Caucasians. The twin cohort comprised three pairs of female monozygotic twins, all aged roughly 18 to 30 years. Positive isolation kits from Invitrogen were used to isolate the CD4+ and CD8+ T cell populations. With regard to this clonotype: The clone's antigen remains unknown. Within one base of it there is no much larger clone, and no base qualities were kept.

These data were likewise used in another study, on yellow fever vaccine responses in identical twins. From the second report: According to the authors, the vaccine-induced T cell response in identical twins seemed to be partly convergent and partly specific to each individual. Focusing on identical twins, the study followed the T cell clones that responded to the vaccine, and did so with precision.

Rearrangement joined TRBV5-1 to TRBJ1-2; no D gene can be assigned with confidence. The sample was CD4+ T cells sorted from blood. The clonotype originates from a woman between 18 and 29 years old in good health. The nucleotide sequence reads TGCGCCAGCAGCTTGGAGGCAGCGGTATATGGCTACACCTTC. The resulting protein is CASSLEAAVYGYTF.